Following are 10 T cell receptor beta chains from one sample sequenced in a study of shared clonotypes between healthy human individuals. Data came from immunoSEQ multiplex PCR; TCRdb stores just in-frame clones and leaves some out. The repertoire consists of 1.4 million or so clones, with about 98.5% occurring once and the leading ten covering approximately 0.38%. The material sequenced was naive CD4+ T cells sorted from blood. Subset: CD45RA+ positively selected. These receptors all come from a man between 25 and 39 years old in good health.

CDR3: CATSWDRDNEQYF. In DNA form, the CDR3 reads TGTGCCACCAGCTGGGACAGGGACAACGAGCAGTACTTC. The chain has TRBV15 and TRBJ2-7; TRBD1 matches at 9 bases. Germline values: CDR1 LNHNV, CDR2 YYDKDF (reference sequence). The CDR3 sequence is 13 residues long. After removal of 5 bases from V and 5 bases from J, the junction contained 4 bases not matched to a gene. Using reference TRBV15 and TRBJ2-7 for the parts outside the CDR3, the full variable domain is DAMVIQNPRYQVTQFGKPVTLSCSQTLNHNVMYWYQQKSSQAPKLLFHYYDKDFNNEADTPDNFQSRRPNTSFCFLDIRSPGLGDTAMYLCATSWDRDNEQYFGPGTRLTVT.

V usage is TRBV7-8 and J usage is TRBJ2-7, with 16 positions matching TRBD2. CDR3 length: 16 residues. The V gene's germline CDR1 is SGHVS and CDR2 FQNEAQ. V lost 5 bases, J lost 3 bases, and 4 bases stayed unmatched. The CDR3 bases are TGTGCCAGCAGCGTCGGGACTAGCGGGAGGGTCTACGAGCAGTACTTC. Its translation is CASSVGTSGRVYEQYF.

The V gene is TRBV28, the J gene TRBJ2-5; TRBD2 aligns across 12 bases. Germline V lookup: CDR1 MDHEN, CDR2 SYDVKM. V was pared by 6 bases and J by 2 bases, with 4 bases of the junction left unmatched. The CDR3 sequence is 15 residues long. The DNA of the CDR3 is TGTGCCAGCAGCTGGACTAGCGGGACACAAGAGACCCAGTACTTC. Translated: CASSWTSGTQETQYF.

The chain carries TRBV5-1 and TRBJ2-3; D possibly matches TRBD1 or TRBD2 (5 bases each). Trimming took 3 bases from V and 0 from J, leaving 17 bases between them. The germline CDR1 and CDR2 sequences are SGHRS and YFSETQ. The CDR3 loop spans 17 amino acids. The CDR3 spells CASSSTGDPLSTDTQYF. In DNA, the CDR3 is TGCGCCAGCAGCTCGACCGGGGACCCCCTAAGCACAGATACGCAGTATTTT.

J is TRBJ2-6 and V is TRBV7-9; D call uncertain. CDR1 is SEHNR, CDR2 FQNEAQ, per germline (reference sequence). The CDR3 has 16 amino acids. The V and J ends lost 6 bases and 0 bases respectively, with 12 bases between them. In DNA, the CDR3 is TGTGCCAGCAGTGTTTATCGCGGCTCTGGGGCCAACGTCCTGACTTTC. Translating gives CASSVYRGSGANVLTF.

The genes are TRBV5-6 and TRBJ2-1, with D hard to call. Trimming stripped 5 bases from V and 4 bases from J, with 19 bases between. The CDR3 spans 16 residues. CDR1 and CDR2 (germline): SGHDT, YYEEEE. The CDR3 reads CASRPNRSLVYNEQFF. The CDR3 DNA reads as TGTGCCAGCAGACCCAATCGGTCCCTCGTTTACAATGAGCAGTTCTTC.

The CDR3: CASSPFLAGNTGELFF. CDR3 in DNA: TGTGCCAGCAGCCCATTCCTAGCGGGAAATACCGGGGAGCTGTTTTTT. V gene TRBV5-6 combines with J gene TRBJ2-2; 9 nucleotides agree with TRBD2. V lost 4 bases and J lost 5; bases outside the gene matches: 9. The CDR3 is made up of 16 amino acids. Germline lookup yields CDR1 SGHDT and CDR2 YYEEEE.

V and J are TRBV19 and TRBJ2-7; 11 bases match TRBD2. Losses at the gene ends were 4 bases for V and 4 bases for J; bases not matched to a gene: 6. There are 15 residues in the CDR3. Germline loops: CDR1 LNHDA, CDR2 SQIVND (reference sequence). The chain's CDR3 is CASSTLLAGEYEQYF. CDR3 sequence (DNA): TGTGCCAGTAGTACGTTACTAGCGGGAGAATACGAGCAGTACTTC.

The chain couples TRBV9 to TRBJ1-2; TRBD1 is a possible D gene (5 bases). The CDR3 spans 15 residues. Trimming left V 0 bases short and J 3 bases short, with 12 bases between. Germline V gene data show CDR1 as SGDLS and CDR2 as YYNGEE. CDR3 bases: TGTGCCAGCAGCGTAGATTCGGGGACGGACTATGGCTACACCTTC. Its translation is CASSVDSGTDYGYTF. The whole variable domain, filled in from reference TRBV9 and TRBJ1-2, reads DSGVTQTPKHLITATGQRVTLRCSPRSGDLSVYWYQQSLDQGLQFLIQYYNGEERAKGNILERFSAQQFPDLHSELNLSSLELGDSALYFCASSVDSGTDYGYTFGSGTRLTVV.

The chain links TRBV5-3 to TRBJ2-7, with D hard to call. TRBV5-3 is noted as an ORF with a role that remains uncertain. Trimming took 4 bases from V and 6 from J, leaving 14 bases between them. The CDR3 has 13 residues. CDR3 DNA sequence: TGTGCCAGAAGCCTTGCCAAAGGGTCCGAGCAGTACTTC. Translated, it gives CARSLAKGSEQYF.